This passage covers 20 T cell receptor beta chains from one sample sequenced in a study of CD8 T cells in ankylosing spondylitis (TCRdb year 2017). Antigens of these TCRs are unknown. Library preparation employed 5' RACE. The data were produced on an Illumina HiSeq 2500. The public reads were run again by TCRdb, first through fastp at Q25 and then through MiXCR, and only productive beta chains were kept. Each CDR3 protein gets just one entry, which takes the most common genes and DNA from the rows behind it. The sample table records around 490,000 distinct CDR3 sequences; approximately 5% of these occur just once. Under 4.5% of the sample comes from the top ten. The full study reports these points: Blood from ankylosing spondylitis patients appeared to be characterized by a TCR beta motif made up of about 8 highly homologous amino acid variants.

Input material: blood, either unsorted or a sorted T cell fraction (not recorded which). The source is a male donor with ankylosing spondylitis.

The chain has TRBV7-3 and TRBJ2-6; D is unresolved. Germline V gives CDR1 SGHTA, CDR2 FQGTGA. This CDR3 has 15 residues. Trimming cost V 2 bases and J 0 bases, with 5 bases left between them. CDR3: CASSLFGSGANVLTF. The DNA for the CDR3 is TGTGCCAGCAGCTTATTTGGCTCTGGGGCCAACGTCCTGACTTTC.

This clonotype occurred many times. V gene TRBV29-1 combines with J gene TRBJ2-1; TRBD2 matches 10 bases. Trimming removed 0 bases from V and 0 bases from J; junction bases left unmatched: 11. The CDR3 extends over 19 amino acids. Germline-derived CDR1 and CDR2 are SQVTM and ANQGSEA. CDR3 residues: CSVEDESSGGLRSYNEQFF. For the CDR3, the DNA is TGCAGCGTTGAAGATGAGTCTAGCGGGGGCCTACGCTCCTACAATGAGCAGTTCTTC.

This sequence joins TRBV7-6 and TRBJ2-5, with D perhaps matching TRBD2 (5 bases). The germline V gene has CDR1 SGHVS and CDR2 FNYEAQ. V dropped 1 base and J dropped 1 base, with 10 bases sitting between them. CDR3 size: 15 residues. Here the CDR3 DNA reads TGTGCCAGCAGCTTAGAGCGGACCCCCCAAGAGACCCAGTACTTC. Protein product: CASSLERTPQETQYF.

This clonotype was seen a few times. The CDR3 DNA is TGTGCCAGCAGCCCCCCGGGGGCCCCCCTAGATACGCAGTATTTT. Its protein is CASSPPGAPLDTQYF. The chain links TRBV7-6 to TRBJ2-3; D might be TRBD1 or TRBD2, each matching 6 bases. The CDR3 has 15 amino acids. V lost 5 bases and J lost 5, with 17 bases in between. Germline values: CDR1 SGHVS, CDR2 FNYEAQ.

The table lists this clonotype with many counts. This chain uses TRBV12-3 or TRBV12-4 with TRBJ1-3; 7 bases fit TRBD1. With 6 bases clipped from V and 0 bases from J, the junction kept 5 bases outside the gene matches. This CDR3 is 15 amino acids long. DNA for the CDR3: TGTGCCAGCAGCTGGGACAGCTCCTCTGGAAACACCATATATTTT. Residues: CASSWDSSSGNTIYF.

This chain joins TRBV20-1 and TRBJ2-3; TRBD2 matches at 10 bases. Trimming took 3 bases from V and 3 from J; bases not matched to a gene: 6. CDR3 length: 15 residues. CDR1 and CDR2 (germline): DFQATT, SNEGSKA (reference sequence). CDR3 sequence reads: CSASGTSGATDTQYF. The DNA of the CDR3 is TGCAGTGCTAGCGGTACTAGCGGGGCAACAGATACGCAGTATTTT.

This clonotype was detected ten times or more. The chain's CDR3 is CASSLYDYGYTF. CDR3 DNA: TGTGCCAGCAGTTTATACGATTATGGCTACACCTTC. The chain couples TRBV28 to TRBJ1-2; D gene uncertain. The CDR3 is 12 amino acids. Germline values: CDR1 MDHEN, CDR2 SYDVKM. Trimming pared 1 base from V and 5 bases from J, leaving 5 bases between.

This clonotype was picked up many times. The rearrangement uses TRBV4-2 and TRBJ1-2; 8 bases are shared with TRBD1. The V gene end was trimmed by 0 bases and the J gene end by 4 bases; junction bases not matched to a gene: 7. The CDR3 runs to 16 residues. The V gene's germline CDR1 is LGHNA and CDR2 YNFKEQ. This CDR3 reads CASSQEPRGRGYGYTF. CDR3 DNA: TGTGCCAGCAGCCAAGAACCCAGGGGGCGCGGCTATGGCTACACCTTC.

Ten or more counts support this clonotype. The chain combines TRBV29-1 with TRBJ1-6; D unclear. The CDR3 spans 17 residues. Germline loops: CDR1 SQVTM, CDR2 ANQGSEA. Trimming left V 0 bases short and J 3 bases short, with 15 bases between. The CDR3 region has the DNA TGCAGCGTTGAAGATCCCCTCGGCGGGGACTATAATTCACCCCTCCACTTT. Amino acids: CSVEDPLGGDYNSPLHF.

This clonotype was detected many times. The CDR3 region has the DNA TGCGCCAGCAGCCCCAGGGATAGACATTCACCCCTCCACTTT. This encodes CASSPRDRHSPLHF. J is TRBJ1-6 and V is TRBV4-3; D may be TRBD1 (5 bases). The germline CDR1 and CDR2 sequences are LGHNA and YSLEER. The CDR3 runs 14 residues. V was shortened by 4 bases and J by 8 bases, with 12 bases between the two germline ends.

This clonotype was detected many times. The V and J genes are TRBV5-1 and TRBJ2-7; D is undetermined. Per the germline V gene, CDR1 is SGHRS and CDR2 is YFSETQ. V lost 4 bases, J lost 2 bases, and 7 bases lay in between. This CDR3 region has 12 residues. CDR3 nucleotides: TGCGCCAGCAGCGACACGACCTACGAGCAGTACTTC. Encoded protein: CASSDTTYEQYF.

This clonotype was observed many times. The rearrangement uses TRBV7-2 and TRBJ2-1, with 11 bases fitting TRBD2. Unmatched junction bases numbered 7, after V lost 8 bases and J lost 4 bases. The CDR3 has 15 residues. Germline lookup yields CDR1 SGHTA and CDR2 FQGNSA. The chain's CDR3 is CASPGLAGGYNEQFF. DNA for the CDR3: TGTGCCAGCCCTGGGCTAGCGGGAGGTTACAATGAGCAGTTCTTC. Variable domain in full (rest from reference TRBV7-2 and TRBJ2-1): GAGVSQSPSNKVTEKGKDVELRCDPISGHTALYWYRQSLGQGLEFLIYFQGNSAPDKSGLPSDRFSAERTGGSVSTLTIQRTQQEDSAVYLCASPGLAGGYNEQFFGPGTRLTVL.

The gene calls are TRBV2 and TRBJ1-5; no firm D call. The V end lost 6 bases, the J end lost 3 bases, and 6 bases lay between the germline ends. This CDR3 comprises 12 residues. Looked up from germline, CDR1 is SNHLY and CDR2 is FYNNEI. This CDR3 reads CASRETNQPQHF. Here the CDR3 DNA reads TGTGCCAGCAGGGAAACCAATCAGCCCCAGCATTTT.

At least ten counts were recorded for this clonotype. V and J are TRBV29-1 and TRBJ2-3; unclear D gene. Germline V gives CDR1 SQVTM, CDR2 ANQGSEA. V was trimmed by 1 base and J by 0 bases, leaving 8 bases between them. CDR3 size: 14 residues. The CDR3 here is CSVEARYSTDTQYF. As DNA, the CDR3 is TGCAGCGTTGAAGCCAGATATAGCACAGATACGCAGTATTTT.

This clonotype was counted many times. This rearrangement joins TRBV5-6 to TRBJ1-5; unclear D gene. Germline CDR1 SGHDT, CDR2 YYEEEE. The CDR3 sequence is 13 residues long. V gave up 1 base and J gave up 5 bases, with 7 bases separating them. The CDR3 nucleotides are TGTGCCAGCAGCTTGCAGCCACATCAGCCCCAGCATTTT. Its protein is CASSLQPHQPQHF.

Ten or more counts support this clonotype. The rearrangement uses TRBV28 and TRBJ2-3, with D tentatively TRBD2 (6 bases). Looked up from germline, CDR1 is MDHEN and CDR2 is SYDVKM. V lost 5 bases, J lost 0 bases, and 15 bases lay in between. The CDR3 extends over 16 amino acids. The CDR3 is CASSPPLGGSTDTQYF. The CDR3 DNA sequence: TGTGCCAGCAGTCCCCCCCTCGGGGGAAGCACAGATACGCAGTATTTT.

This clonotype was observed at least ten times. This rearrangement joins TRBV7-8 to TRBJ1-1; D gene unclear. Trimming cost V 2 bases and J 0 bases, with 7 bases left between them. This CDR3 spans 14 amino acids. Germline CDR1 reads SGHVS; CDR2 reads FQNEAQ. This CDR3 is CASSLSSMNTEAFF. In DNA, the CDR3 is TGTGCCAGCAGCTTAAGCTCCATGAACACTGAAGCTTTCTTT.

At least ten counts were recorded for this clonotype. This chain links TRBV12-3 or TRBV12-4 with TRBJ2-7; TRBD2 matches at 12 bases. The J segment lost 1 base and the V segment lost 2 bases, leaving 15 bases of the junction unmatched. The CDR3 length is 20 residues. Written as DNA, the CDR3 is TGTGCCAGCAGTTTAAGGGGGCGGTTTTCTAGCGGGAGGGAATCCTACGAGCAGTACTTC. Its protein product is CASSLRGRFSSGRESYEQYF.

This clonotype was recorded at least ten times. This chain connects TRBV5-1 to TRBJ2-1; possibly TRBD1 for D (5 bases). Looked up from germline, CDR1 is SGHRS and CDR2 is YFSETQ. Trimming pared 0 bases from V and 5 bases from J, leaving 9 bases between. The CDR3 contains 14 residues. The CDR3 DNA sequence: TGCGCCAGCAGCTTGGGGTCGACAGACAATGAGCAGTTCTTC. Translation gives CASSLGSTDNEQFF.

This clonotype was detected ten times or more. This sequence joins TRBV6-2 or TRBV6-3 and TRBJ2-7, with TRBD2 identical over 13 bases. Germline V gene lookup returns CDR1 MNHEY and CDR2 SVGEGT. The length of the CDR3 is 17 residues. Trimming took 3 bases from V and 0 from J; bases not matched to a gene: 5. CDR3 in DNA: TGTGCCAGCAGTTATGCGGGACTAGCGGGGTTCTCCTACGAGCAGTACTTC. Its protein is CASSYAGLAGFSYEQYF.